This T cell receptor (beta chain) came from a study of cytomegalovirus exposure and HLA in healthy donors. V lost 0 bases to trimming and J lost 7 bases; unmatched junction nucleotides: 6. This CDR3 spans 16 amino acids. In germline, CDR1 is LGHNA, CDR2 YNFKEQ. This clone has only a few counts. Antigen specificity is unknown. The PCR had 60 Vbeta and 13 Jbeta primers. The data were produced by immunoSEQ multiplex PCR, yet TCRdb's version contains in-frame clones alone and is incomplete. The table records about 130,000 clones, over 70% of them present only once. General study points: Specificity of three CMV-associated chains for CMV antigens was verified in vitro. Further analysis, carried out later, found HLA-associated TCR beta chains more clonally expanded than equally common other chains.

Sequences were obtained from PBMCs. The chain links TRBV4-2 to TRBJ2-3; 11 bases are a match to TRBD2. This TCR came from a woman aged 55-69 years in good health and CMV-seropositive. CDR3: CASSQDLAGGPNTQYF. CDR3 DNA sequence: TGTGCCAGCAGCCAAGATTTAGCGGGGGGGCCAAATACGCAGTATTTT.